The present T cell receptor (beta chain) was sequenced within a study of technical replicates of blood from four donors. J gave up 5 bases and V 2 bases, and 8 bases lay outside the gene matches. The CDR3 consists of 15 residues. CDR1 is KGHSH and CDR2 is LQKENI in the germline V gene. The repertoire was sequenced with immunoSEQ multiplex PCR; TCRdb's copy has only in-frame clones and lacks some. The sample has more than 65,000 clones; 75% to 90% are singletons. The V call is TRBV18, the J call TRBJ1-1; 7 bases agree with TRBD1. This TCR derives from a human donor in good health. Some clones in this sample may be carry-over from other donors' samples. The sequencing sample was made of PBMCs. The CDR3, as DNA: TGTGCCAGCTCACCATTAGGGGGCTTGGGGACTGAAGCTTTCTTT. This gives the protein CASSPLGGLGTEAFF.